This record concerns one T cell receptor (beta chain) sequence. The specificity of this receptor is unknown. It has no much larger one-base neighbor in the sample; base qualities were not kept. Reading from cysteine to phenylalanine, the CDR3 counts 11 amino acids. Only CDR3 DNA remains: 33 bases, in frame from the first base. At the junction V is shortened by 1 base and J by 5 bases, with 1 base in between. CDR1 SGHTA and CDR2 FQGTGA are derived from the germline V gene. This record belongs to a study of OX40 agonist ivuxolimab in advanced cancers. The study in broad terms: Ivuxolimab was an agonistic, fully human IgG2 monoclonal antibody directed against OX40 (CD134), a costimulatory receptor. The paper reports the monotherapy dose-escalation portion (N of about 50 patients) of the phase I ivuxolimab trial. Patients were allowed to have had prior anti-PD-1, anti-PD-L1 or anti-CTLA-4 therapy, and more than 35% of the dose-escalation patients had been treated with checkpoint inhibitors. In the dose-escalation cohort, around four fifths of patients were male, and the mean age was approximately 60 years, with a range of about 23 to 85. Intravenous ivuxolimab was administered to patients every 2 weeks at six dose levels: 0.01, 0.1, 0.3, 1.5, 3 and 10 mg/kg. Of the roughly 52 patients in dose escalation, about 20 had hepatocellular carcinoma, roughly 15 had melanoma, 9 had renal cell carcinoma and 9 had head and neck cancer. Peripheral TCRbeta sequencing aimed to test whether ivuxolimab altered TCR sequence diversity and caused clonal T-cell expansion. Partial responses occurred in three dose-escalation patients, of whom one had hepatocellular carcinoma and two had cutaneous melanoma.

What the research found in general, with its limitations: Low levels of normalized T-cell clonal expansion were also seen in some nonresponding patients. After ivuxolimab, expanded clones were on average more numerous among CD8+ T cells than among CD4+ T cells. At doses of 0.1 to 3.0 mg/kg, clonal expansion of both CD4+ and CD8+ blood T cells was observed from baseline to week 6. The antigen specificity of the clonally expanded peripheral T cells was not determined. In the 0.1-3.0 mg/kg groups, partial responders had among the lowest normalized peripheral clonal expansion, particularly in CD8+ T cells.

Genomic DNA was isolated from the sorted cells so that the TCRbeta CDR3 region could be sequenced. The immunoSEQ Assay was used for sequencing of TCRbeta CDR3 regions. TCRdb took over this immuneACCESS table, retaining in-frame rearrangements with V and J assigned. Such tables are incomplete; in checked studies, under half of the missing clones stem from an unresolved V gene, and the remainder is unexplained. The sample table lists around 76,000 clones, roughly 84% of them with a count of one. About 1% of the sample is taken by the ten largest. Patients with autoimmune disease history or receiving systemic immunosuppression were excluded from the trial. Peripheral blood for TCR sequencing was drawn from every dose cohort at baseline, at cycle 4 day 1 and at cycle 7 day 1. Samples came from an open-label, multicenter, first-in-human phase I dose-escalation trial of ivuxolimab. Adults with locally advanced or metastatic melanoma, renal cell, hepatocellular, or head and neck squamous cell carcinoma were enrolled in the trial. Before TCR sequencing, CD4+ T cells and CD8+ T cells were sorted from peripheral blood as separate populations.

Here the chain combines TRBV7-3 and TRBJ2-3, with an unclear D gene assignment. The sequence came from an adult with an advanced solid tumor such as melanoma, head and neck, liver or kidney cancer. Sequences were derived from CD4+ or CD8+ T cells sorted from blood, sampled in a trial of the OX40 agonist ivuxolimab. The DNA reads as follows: TGTGCCAGCAGCTTAAAAGATACGCAGTATTTT. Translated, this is CASSLKDTQYF.